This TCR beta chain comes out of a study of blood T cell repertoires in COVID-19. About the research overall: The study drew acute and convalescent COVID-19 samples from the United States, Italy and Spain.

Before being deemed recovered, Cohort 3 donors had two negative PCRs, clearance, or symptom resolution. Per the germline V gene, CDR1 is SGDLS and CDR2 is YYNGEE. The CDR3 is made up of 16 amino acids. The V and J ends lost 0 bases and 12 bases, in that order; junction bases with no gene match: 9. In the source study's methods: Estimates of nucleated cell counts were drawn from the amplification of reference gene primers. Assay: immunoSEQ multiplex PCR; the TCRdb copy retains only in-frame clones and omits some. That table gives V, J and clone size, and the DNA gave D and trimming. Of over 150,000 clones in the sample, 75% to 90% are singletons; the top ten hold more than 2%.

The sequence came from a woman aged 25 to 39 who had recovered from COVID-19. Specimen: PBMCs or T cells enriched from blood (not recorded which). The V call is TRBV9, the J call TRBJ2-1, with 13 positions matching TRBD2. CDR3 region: CASSVDGLAGVDVQFF. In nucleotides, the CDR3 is TGTGCCAGCAGCGTAGATGGACTAGCGGGAGTCGATGTGCAGTTCTTC.